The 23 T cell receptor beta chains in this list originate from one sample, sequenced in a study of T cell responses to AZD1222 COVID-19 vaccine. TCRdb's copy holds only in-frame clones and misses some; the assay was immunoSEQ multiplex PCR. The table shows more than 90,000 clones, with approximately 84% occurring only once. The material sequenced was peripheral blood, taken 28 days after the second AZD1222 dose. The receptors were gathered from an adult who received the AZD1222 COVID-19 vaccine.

CDR3 DNA: TGTGCCAGCAGCGCCCTCCTCAGGGGGCCCAATTCACCCCTCCACTTT. Its translation: CASSALLRGPNSPLHF. The gene calls are TRBV7-2 and TRBJ1-6, with TRBD1 matching 8 bases. V lost 5 bases and J lost 7; bases outside the gene matches: 10. The CDR3 consists of 16 residues. Germline CDR1 reads SGHTA; CDR2 reads FQGNSA.

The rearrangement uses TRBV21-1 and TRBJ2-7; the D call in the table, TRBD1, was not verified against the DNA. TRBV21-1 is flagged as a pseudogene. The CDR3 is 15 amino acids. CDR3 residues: CASSSPRTDFYEQYF. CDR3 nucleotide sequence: TGTGCCAGCAGCAGTCCCCGGACAGATTTCTACGAGCAGTACTTC.

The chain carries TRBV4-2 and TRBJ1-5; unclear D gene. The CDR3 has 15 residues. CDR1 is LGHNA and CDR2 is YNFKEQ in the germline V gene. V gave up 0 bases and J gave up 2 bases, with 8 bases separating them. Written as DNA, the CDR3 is TGTGCCAGCAGCCAAGATTCGGTTGGCAATCAGCCCCAGCATTTT. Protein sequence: CASSQDSVGNQPQHF.

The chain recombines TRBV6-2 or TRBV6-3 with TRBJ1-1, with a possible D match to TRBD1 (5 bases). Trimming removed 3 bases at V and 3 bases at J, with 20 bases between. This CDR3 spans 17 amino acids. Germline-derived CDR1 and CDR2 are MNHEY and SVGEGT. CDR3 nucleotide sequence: TGTGCCAGCAGTTATTATGATAGGGGACCGGGAGACACTGAAGCTTTCTTT. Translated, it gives CASSYYDRGPGDTEAFF.

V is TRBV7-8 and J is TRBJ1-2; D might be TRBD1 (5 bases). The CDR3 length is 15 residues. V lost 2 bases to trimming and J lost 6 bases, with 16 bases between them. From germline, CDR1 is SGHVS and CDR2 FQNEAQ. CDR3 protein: CASSLQRQTRDGYTF. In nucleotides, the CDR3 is TGTGCCAGCAGCTTACAGCGACAGACCCGTGATGGCTACACCTTC.

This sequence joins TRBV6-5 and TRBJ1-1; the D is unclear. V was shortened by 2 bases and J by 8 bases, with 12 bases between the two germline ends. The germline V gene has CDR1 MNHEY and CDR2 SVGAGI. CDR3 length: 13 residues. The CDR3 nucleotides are TGTGCCAGCAGTTACGAGTTCGGAAGAGAAGCTTTCTTT. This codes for CASSYEFGREAFF.

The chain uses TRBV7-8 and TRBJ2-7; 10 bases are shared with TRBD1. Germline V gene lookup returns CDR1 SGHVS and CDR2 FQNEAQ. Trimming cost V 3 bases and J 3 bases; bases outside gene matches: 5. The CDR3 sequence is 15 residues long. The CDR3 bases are TGTGCCAGCAGCTTCGGGACAGGGGCCGGCTACGAGCAGTACTTC. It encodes CASSFGTGAGYEQYF. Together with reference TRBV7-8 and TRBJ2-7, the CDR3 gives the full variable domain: GAGVSQSPRYKVAKRGQDVALRCDPISGHVSLFWYQQALGQGPEFLTYFQNEAQLDKSGLPSDRFFAERPEGSVSTLKIQRTQQEDSAVYLCASSFGTGAGYEQYFGPGTRLTVT.

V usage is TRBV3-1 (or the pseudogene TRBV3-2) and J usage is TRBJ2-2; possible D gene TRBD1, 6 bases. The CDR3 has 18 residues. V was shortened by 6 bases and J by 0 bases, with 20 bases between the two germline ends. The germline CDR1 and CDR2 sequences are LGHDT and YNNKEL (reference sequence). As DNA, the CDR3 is TGTGCCAGCAGTGTAACCTCGGGACACCGTGCGAACACCGGGGAGCTGTTTTTT. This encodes CASSVTSGHRANTGELFF.

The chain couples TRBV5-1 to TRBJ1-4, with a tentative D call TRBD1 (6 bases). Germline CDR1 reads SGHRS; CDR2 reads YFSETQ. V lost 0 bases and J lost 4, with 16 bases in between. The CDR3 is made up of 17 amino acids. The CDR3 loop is CASSLAGAGANNEKLFF. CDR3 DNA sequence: TGCGCCAGCAGCTTGGCCGGGGCGGGGGCCAATAATGAAAAACTGTTTTTT.

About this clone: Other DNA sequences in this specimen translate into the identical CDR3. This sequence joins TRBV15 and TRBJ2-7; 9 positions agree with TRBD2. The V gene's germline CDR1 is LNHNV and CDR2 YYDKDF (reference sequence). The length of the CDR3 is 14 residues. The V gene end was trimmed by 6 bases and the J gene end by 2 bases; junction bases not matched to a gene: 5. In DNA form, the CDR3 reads TGTGCCACCAGATTAGCGGGGGATCCCTACGAGCAGTACTTC. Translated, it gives CATRLAGDPYEQYF.

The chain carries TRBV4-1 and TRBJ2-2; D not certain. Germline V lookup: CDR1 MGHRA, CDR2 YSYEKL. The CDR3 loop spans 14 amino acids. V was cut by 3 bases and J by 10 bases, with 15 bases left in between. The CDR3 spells CASSHPGPAEELFF. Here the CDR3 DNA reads TGCGCCAGCAGCCACCCAGGCCCGGCGGAGGAGCTGTTTTTT.

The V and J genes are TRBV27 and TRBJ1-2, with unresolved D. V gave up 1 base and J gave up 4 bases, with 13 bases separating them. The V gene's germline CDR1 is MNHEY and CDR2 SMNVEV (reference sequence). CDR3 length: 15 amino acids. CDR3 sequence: CASSLFSGRSYGYTF. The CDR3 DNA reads TGTGCCAGCAGTTTATTTTCGGGTAGGAGCTATGGCTACACCTTC.

This CDR3 reads CAISVGSQETQYF. CDR3 bases: TGTGCCATCAGTGTAGGCAGCCAAGAGACCCAGTACTTC. V and J are TRBV10-3 and TRBJ2-5; the D is unclear. The CDR3 spans 13 residues. V was pared by 4 bases and J by 1 base, with 7 bases between. CDR1 is ENHRY and CDR2 is SYGVKD in the germline V gene.

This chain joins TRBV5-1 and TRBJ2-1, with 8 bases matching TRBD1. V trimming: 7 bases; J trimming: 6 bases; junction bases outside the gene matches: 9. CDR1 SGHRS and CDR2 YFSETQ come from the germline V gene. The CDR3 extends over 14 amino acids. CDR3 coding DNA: TGCGCCAGCGTCAGGGGGCCAGGAGGCAATGAGCAGTTCTTC. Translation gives CASVRGPGGNEQFF. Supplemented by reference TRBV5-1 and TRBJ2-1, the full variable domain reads KAGVTQTPRYLIKTRGQQVTLSCSPISGHRSVSWYQQTPGQGLQFLFEYFSETQRNKGNFPGRFSGRQFSNSRSEMNVSTLELGDSALYLCASVRGPGGNEQFFGPGTRLTVL.

CDR3 DNA sequence: TGTGCCAGTAGACTTACAGGGGGGAGCTCCTACGAGCAGTACTTC. The encoded protein is CASRLTGGSSYEQYF. The chain is built from TRBV19 and TRBJ2-7; 8 bases are shared with TRBD1. CDR3 length: 15 residues. Per germline, CDR1 LNHDA and CDR2 SQIVND (reference sequence). J lost 0 bases, V lost 6 bases, and 7 bases had no gene match. Filled out from reference TRBV19 and TRBJ2-7, the complete variable domain reads DGGITQSPKYLFRKEGQNVTLSCEQNLNHDAMYWYRQDPGQGLRLIYYSQIVNDFQKGDIAEGYSVSREKKESFPLTVTSAQKNPTAFYLCASRLTGGSSYEQYFGPGTRLTVT.

The DNA of the CDR3 is TGTGCCAGTAGGGAAAACCTTGGGGGGAATCAGCCCCAGCATTTT. As protein: CASRENLGGNQPQHF. This chain connects TRBV19 to TRBJ1-5, with D possibly being TRBD1 (5 bases). Germline-derived CDR1 and CDR2 are LNHDA and SQIVND (reference sequence). V dropped 6 bases and J dropped 4 bases, with 16 bases sitting between them. This CDR3 is built from 15 residues.

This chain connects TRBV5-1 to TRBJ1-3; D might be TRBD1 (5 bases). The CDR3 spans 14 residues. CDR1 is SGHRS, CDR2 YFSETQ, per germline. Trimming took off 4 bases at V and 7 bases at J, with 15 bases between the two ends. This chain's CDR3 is CASSEGTVRNTIYF. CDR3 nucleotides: TGCGCCAGCAGCGAAGGGACTGTACGGAACACCATATATTTT.

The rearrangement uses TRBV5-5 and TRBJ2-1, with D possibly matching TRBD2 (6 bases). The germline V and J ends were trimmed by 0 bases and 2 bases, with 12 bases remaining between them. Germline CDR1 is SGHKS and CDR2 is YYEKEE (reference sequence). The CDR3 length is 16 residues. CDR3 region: CASSLDPRGTYNEQFF. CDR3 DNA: TGTGCCAGCAGCTTGGACCCGCGGGGAACCTACAATGAGCAGTTCTTC.

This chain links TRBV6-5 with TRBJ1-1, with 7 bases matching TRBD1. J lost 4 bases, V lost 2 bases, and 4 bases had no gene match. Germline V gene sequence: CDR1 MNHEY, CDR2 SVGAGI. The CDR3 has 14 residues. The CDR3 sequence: CASSYRDRVTEAFF. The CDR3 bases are TGTGCCAGCAGTTACCGTGACAGGGTCACTGAAGCTTTCTTT.

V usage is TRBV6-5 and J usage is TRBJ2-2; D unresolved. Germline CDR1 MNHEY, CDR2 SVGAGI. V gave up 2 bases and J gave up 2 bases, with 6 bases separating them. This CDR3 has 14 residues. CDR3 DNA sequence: TGTGCCAGCAGTTACGCGTTAAACACCGGGGAGCTGTTTTTT. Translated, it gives CASSYALNTGELFF.

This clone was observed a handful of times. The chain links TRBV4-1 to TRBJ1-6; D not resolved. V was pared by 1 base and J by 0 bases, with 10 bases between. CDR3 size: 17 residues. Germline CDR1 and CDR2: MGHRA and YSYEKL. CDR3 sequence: CASSQVEESSYNSPLHF. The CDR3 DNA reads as TGCGCCAGCAGCCAAGTAGAGGAAAGCTCCTATAATTCACCCCTCCACTTT.

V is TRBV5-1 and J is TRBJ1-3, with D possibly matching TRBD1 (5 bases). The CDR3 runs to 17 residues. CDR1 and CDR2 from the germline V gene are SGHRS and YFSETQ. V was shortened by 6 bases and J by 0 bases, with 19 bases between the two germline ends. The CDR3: CASKPKDSHRSGNTIYF. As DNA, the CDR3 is TGCGCCAGCAAACCTAAAGACAGCCACCGCTCTGGAAACACCATATATTTT.

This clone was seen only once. The CDR3 coding sequence is TGCGCCAGCAGCCAAGATCGGGGTCAGCCCCAGCATTTT. Encoded protein: CASSQDRGQPQHF. The chain joins TRBV4-3 to TRBJ1-5; D is unclear. This CDR3 region has 13 residues. Germline CDR1 is LGHNA and CDR2 is YSLEER. V lost 0 bases and J lost 6, with 6 bases in between.